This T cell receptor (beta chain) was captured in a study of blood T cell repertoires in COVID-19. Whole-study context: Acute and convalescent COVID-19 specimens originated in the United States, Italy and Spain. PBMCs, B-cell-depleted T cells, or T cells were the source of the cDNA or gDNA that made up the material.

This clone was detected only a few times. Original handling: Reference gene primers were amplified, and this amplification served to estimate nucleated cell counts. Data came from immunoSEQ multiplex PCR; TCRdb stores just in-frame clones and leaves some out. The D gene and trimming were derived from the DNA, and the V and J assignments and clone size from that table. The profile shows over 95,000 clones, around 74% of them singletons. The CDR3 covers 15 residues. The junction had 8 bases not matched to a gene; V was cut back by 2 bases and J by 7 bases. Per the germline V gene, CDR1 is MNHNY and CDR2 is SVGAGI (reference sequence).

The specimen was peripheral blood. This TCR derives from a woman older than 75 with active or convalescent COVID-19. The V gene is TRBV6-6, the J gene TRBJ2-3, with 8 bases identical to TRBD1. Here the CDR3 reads CASSYRTGPNYTQYF. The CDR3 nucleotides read TGTGCCAGCAGTTACAGGACAGGGCCCAACTATACGCAGTATTTT.